The clone carrying this T cell receptor (beta chain) was recorded only once. Being one base from a much bigger clone, this may be a read error. V was pared by 8 bases and J by 5 bases, with 8 bases of the junction left unmatched. The CDR3 runs 15 residues. Germline assignment: CDR1 MNHEY and CDR2 SMNVEV (reference sequence). Sorting isolated naive CD8 T cells as CD8+CD4-CCR7+CD45RA+ events. Preparation methods for the bulk TCR libraries were those previously described, with listed TCR primers. TCRdb re-called the PCR reads with MiXCR, one entry per CDR3 protein. Of some 65,000 distinct CDR3 sequences detected, approximately 17% appear once; the ten largest clones hold roughly 1.6%. These data originate in a study of molecular identifiers for immune sequencing clone quantification.

The sequence came from a human donor in good health. Some libraries in this study had Jurkat cell RNA spiked in. The V and J genes are TRBV27 and TRBJ2-7, with 14 bases identical to TRBD2. The sample consisted of naive CD8+ T cells from blood, with Jurkat cell RNA spiked in. Specified subset: FACS-sorted CD8+CD4-CCR7+CD45RA+ naive T cells. CDR3 DNA: TGTGCCAGCTGCCTTGGGACTAGCGGGAGTAACGAGCAGTACTTC. This codes for CASCLGTSGSNEQYF.